Presented here are 29 T cell receptor beta chains from one specimen sequenced in a study of blood T cell repertoires in COVID-19. The table came from immunoSEQ multiplex PCR; TCRdb's copy has only in-frame clones and leaves some out. The sample has 300,000 to 400,000 clones, approximately 86% seen once; the top ten hold approximately 10%. The sample consisted of peripheral blood. All receptors come from a man aged 25 to 40 with COVID-19, enrolled during active disease.

The V call is TRBV28, the J call TRBJ1-4, with D tentatively TRBD1 (6 bases). Germline CDR1 and CDR2: MDHEN and SYDVKM. Trimming shortened V by 2 bases and J by 2 bases, and 9 bases separated the two germline ends. CDR3 length: 15 residues. The CDR3 DNA reads as TGTGCCAGCAGTTTAGGCACAGGGACTAATGAAAAACTGTTTTTT. Its translation: CASSLGTGTNEKLFF. The full variable domain, with the rest looked up from reference TRBV28 and TRBJ1-4, is DVKVTQSSRYLVKRTGEKVFLECVQDMDHENMFWYRQDPGLGLRLIYFSYDVKMKEKGDIPEGYSVSREKKERFSLILESASTNQTSMYLCASSLGTGTNEKLFFGSGTQLSVL.

Note on this clone: The junction and the germline gene differ at one end; a read error may be behind it. This chain links TRBV30 with TRBJ2-3; 7 bases line up with TRBD1. Per germline, CDR1 GTSNPN and CDR2 SVGIG (reference sequence). This CDR3 spans 15 amino acids. The CDR3 sequence: CAWSIDRVSTGTQYF. CDR3 nucleotides: TGTGCCTGGAGTATAGACAGGGTCTCCACAGGTACGCAGTATTTT.

This chain joins TRBV4-2 and TRBJ1-2; 7 bases are a match to TRBD1. CDR3 length: 17 residues. Germline loops: CDR1 LGHNA, CDR2 YNFKEQ. V lost 0 bases and J lost 4; bases outside the gene matches: 11. CDR3 in amino acids: CASSQEGPEGASYGYTF. For the CDR3, the DNA is TGTGCCAGCAGCCAAGAGGGACCGGAGGGGGCTAGCTATGGCTACACCTTC.

The rearrangement joins TRBV28 to TRBJ2-1; 11 nucleotides agree with TRBD1. Germline lookup yields CDR1 MDHEN and CDR2 SYDVKM. V lost 5 bases and J lost 9; bases outside the gene matches: 12. The CDR3 length is 16 residues. The CDR3, as DNA: TGTGCCAGCAGTCGGCCAGGACAGGGGGCGTTTTCTGAGCAGTTCTTC. Its translation is CASSRPGQGAFSEQFF. The full variable domain, rest sourced from reference TRBV28 and TRBJ2-1, is DVKVTQSSRYLVKRTGEKVFLECVQDMDHENMFWYRQDPGLGLRLIYFSYDVKMKEKGDIPEGYSVSREKKERFSLILESASTNQTSMYLCASSRPGQGAFSEQFFGPGTRLTVL.

This sequence joins TRBV10-3 and TRBJ2-2; 11 bases are a match to TRBD2. V gave up 0 bases and J gave up 0 bases; unmatched junction bases: 3. The CDR3 extends over 18 amino acids. From germline, CDR1 is ENHRY and CDR2 SYGVKD. The CDR3: CAISESASGRTNTGELFF. Here the CDR3 DNA reads TGTGCCATCAGTGAGTCGGCTAGCGGGAGGACGAACACCGGGGAGCTGTTTTTT.

This chain links TRBV29-1 with TRBJ1-2, with 7 bases aligning to TRBD1. The length of the CDR3 is 11 residues. Germline trimming cut 4 bases from V and 7 bases from J; bases unmatched to any gene: 3. CDR1 SQVTM and CDR2 ANQGSEA come from the germline V gene. The CDR3, as DNA: TGCAGCGTTGGCGGACAGGCTGGCTACACCTTC. Amino acid sequence: CSVGGQAGYTF.

The chain combines TRBV10-3 with TRBJ1-5, with 9 bases aligning to TRBD1. The CDR3 is made up of 13 amino acids. Losses at the gene ends were 10 bases for V and 5 bases for J; bases not matched to a gene: 6. Germline lookup yields CDR1 ENHRY and CDR2 SYGVKD. In DNA form, the CDR3 reads TGTGCCAGCCGACAGGGGGTTTATCAGCCCCAGCATTTT. It codes for CASRQGVYQPQHF.

The rearrangement uses TRBV15 and TRBJ2-7, with D maybe TRBD1 (6 bases). The CDR3 spans 15 residues. Germline assignment: CDR1 LNHNV and CDR2 YYDKDF (reference sequence). Trimming removed 0 bases from V and 0 bases from J, with 9 bases in between. CDR3 residues: CATSRDQGSSYEQYF. As DNA, the CDR3 is TGTGCCACCAGCAGAGATCAGGGGAGCTCCTACGAGCAGTACTTC.

The J gene is TRBJ1-5, the V gene TRBV11-2; 11 nucleotides match TRBD1. This CDR3 comprises 15 residues. Germline CDR1 is SGHAT and CDR2 is FQNNGV. V shed 1 base and J 6 bases; nucleotides not matched to a gene: 2. Here the CDR3 reads CASSLGTGGGQPQHF. CDR3 bases: TGTGCCAGCAGCTTAGGGACAGGGGGCGGTCAGCCCCAGCATTTT.

The chain combines TRBV4-3 with TRBJ2-5, with D possibly matching TRBD2 (6 bases). The CDR3 spans 17 residues. Germline-derived CDR1 and CDR2 are LGHNA and YSLEER. With 0 bases removed from V and 5 bases from J, the gap between germline ends came to 19 bases. CDR3: CASSQEYLGGAGETQYF. DNA for the CDR3: TGCGCCAGCAGCCAAGAATATCTCGGAGGGGCGGGTGAGACCCAGTACTTC.

This clone was observed once. The J gene is TRBJ1-2, the V gene TRBV28; TRBD1 matches 7 bases. Germline V gene lookup returns CDR1 MDHEN and CDR2 SYDVKM. The ends lost 4 bases at V and 0 bases at J; junction bases unmatched: 11. CDR3 size: 17 residues. CDR3 in amino acids: CASSSASGQKSNYGYTF. The CDR3 coding sequence is TGTGCCAGCAGTTCTGCCTCGGGACAGAAGTCTAACTATGGCTACACCTTC.

This chain connects TRBV12-2 to TRBJ2-3; the listed D gene, TRBD1, was not tested against the DNA. TRBV12-2 is designated a pseudogene. This CDR3 has 17 amino acids. DNA for the CDR3: TGTGCAAGTCGCCCGCGAACCTCCAGGATAAGGACAGATACGCAGTATTTT. Its protein is CASRPRTSRIRTDTQYF.

This rearrangement joins TRBV2 to TRBJ1-2, with D tentatively TRBD1 (6 bases). The CDR3 is 16 amino acids. Trimming pared 5 bases from V and 4 bases from J, leaving 20 bases between. The germline CDR1 and CDR2 sequences are SNHLY and FYNNEI. CDR3 DNA: TGTGCCAGCAGTCCCTTGGGGACATCTCTTGGCTATGGCTACACCTTC. It yields the protein CASSPLGTSLGYGYTF.

V is TRBV28 and J is TRBJ2-2; D is unclear. Trimming left V 4 bases short and J 3 bases short, with 12 bases between. Germline V gives CDR1 MDHEN, CDR2 SYDVKM. This CDR3 has 15 amino acids. CDR3 in DNA: TGTGCCAGCAGTTCTACTGGGCGACACACCGGGGAGCTGTTTTTT. Protein product: CASSSTGRHTGELFF. The whole variable domain, remainder taken from reference TRBV28 and TRBJ2-2, is DVKVTQSSRYLVKRTGEKVFLECVQDMDHENMFWYRQDPGLGLRLIYFSYDVKMKEKGDIPEGYSVSREKKERFSLILESASTNQTSMYLCASSSTGRHTGELFFGEGSRLTVL.

The chain has TRBV7-9 and TRBJ2-7; 8 bases agree with TRBD2. The CDR3 covers 14 residues. V trimming: 1 base; J trimming: 12 bases; junction bases outside the gene matches: 11. Germline V gene data show CDR1 as SEHNR and CDR2 as FQNEAQ (reference sequence). CDR3 nucleotide sequence: TGTGCCAGCAGCTTAGATATGTTGGGCGGGGGGACGTACTTC. Translation: CASSLDMLGGGTYF.

The chain is built from TRBV21-1 and TRBJ2-1; the table's TRBD1 call for D was not verified on the DNA. TRBV21-1 is a listed pseudogene. This CDR3 is 15 amino acids long. The CDR3 spells CASSKEGQGGHEQFF. The CDR3 DNA sequence: TGTGCCAGCAGCAAAGAGGGACAGGGGGGACATGAGCAGTTCTTC.

The chain joins TRBV6-5 to TRBJ1-1, with D hard to call. V lost 0 bases to trimming and J lost 1 base, with 9 bases between them. The V gene's germline CDR1 is MNHEY and CDR2 SVGAGI. The CDR3 runs to 15 residues. The CDR3 nucleotides are TGTGCCAGCAGTTACTCCGGACGGGGGAACACTGAAGCTTTCTTT. This sequence encodes CASSYSGRGNTEAFF.

The chain couples TRBV19 to TRBJ1-1; D not certain. The CDR3 length is 12 residues. V was trimmed by 8 bases and J by 2 bases, leaving 9 bases between them. Germline V gene lookup returns CDR1 LNHDA and CDR2 SQIVND (reference sequence). The CDR3 is CASQRGNTEAFF. CDR3 bases: TGTGCCAGTCAGCGGGGAAACACTGAAGCTTTCTTT.

The chain links TRBV10-3 to TRBJ2-2; perhaps TRBD1 as D (6 bases). The CDR3 runs 12 residues. V was clipped by 5 bases and J by 7 bases, with 8 bases between them. Looked up from germline, CDR1 is ENHRY and CDR2 is SYGVKD. For the CDR3, the DNA is TGTGCCATCAGTACAGGGATCGGGGAGCTGTTTTTT. It codes for CAISTGIGELFF.

This chain uses TRBV5-8 with TRBJ1-4; 8 bases map to TRBD1. V trimming: 4 bases; J trimming: 4 bases; junction bases outside the gene matches: 6. This CDR3 contains 15 residues. Germline CDR1 is SGHTS and CDR2 is YDEGEE. The CDR3 protein is CASSLGQANNEKLFF. CDR3 DNA sequence: TGTGCCAGCAGCCTGGGACAGGCCAATAATGAAAAACTGTTTTTT.

The chain combines TRBV9 with TRBJ2-5; 10 bases align to TRBD2. Germline-derived CDR1 and CDR2 are SGDLS and YYNGEE. With V trimmed by 1 base and J by 4 bases, 4 bases remained unmatched. This CDR3 has 15 amino acids. The CDR3 reads CASSVTTSGRETQYF. The CDR3 DNA is TGTGCCAGCAGCGTAACGACTAGCGGGCGAGAGACCCAGTACTTC.

The genes are TRBV23-1 and TRBJ2-7; maybe TRBD1 (5 bases). TRBV23-1 is placed among ORFs of uncertain function. The CDR3 totals 13 residues. The ends were cut back, 4 bases at V and 3 bases at J, with 10 bases in the middle. The CDR3 here is CASSRQPHYEQYF. The DNA for the CDR3 is TGCGCCAGCAGTCGACAGCCACACTACGAGCAGTACTTC.

The gene calls are TRBV10-2 and TRBJ2-7; TRBD1 matches at 10 bases. The CDR3 is 14 residues long. The V gene end was trimmed by 6 bases and the J gene end by 3 bases; junction bases not matched to a gene: 5. Germline V gene sequence: CDR1 WSHSY, CDR2 SAAADI. Here the CDR3 reads CASRTGTGVYEQYF. In DNA form, the CDR3 reads TGCGCCAGCAGGACCGGGACAGGGGTCTACGAGCAGTACTTC.

V is TRBV7-9 and J is TRBJ2-7; 7 bases map to TRBD1. With V trimmed by 5 bases and J by 4 bases, 11 bases remained unmatched. The germline CDR1 and CDR2 sequences are SEHNR and FQNEAQ (reference sequence). The CDR3 loop spans 15 amino acids. The CDR3 sequence is CASSPRTGLGYEQYF. CDR3 nucleotide sequence: TGTGCCAGCAGCCCAAGGACAGGACTGGGATACGAGCAGTACTTC.

V and J are TRBV5-4 and TRBJ2-5, with 10 bases lining up with TRBD2. The junction had 0 bases not matched to a gene; V was cut back by 2 bases and J by 5 bases. The CDR3 covers 13 residues. Germline values: CDR1 SGHNT, CDR2 YYREEE (reference sequence). Here the CDR3 DNA reads TGTGCCAGCAGCTTTAGCGGGAGGGAGACCCAGTACTTC. Its protein product is CASSFSGRETQYF.

The CDR3, as DNA: TGCGCCAGCAGCTTGTTAGCCTGGGACAGACCCTACGAGCAGTACTTC. This codes for CASSLLAWDRPYEQYF. This chain connects TRBV5-1 to TRBJ2-7; 7 nucleotides agree with TRBD1. The CDR3 is 16 residues long. Looked up from germline, CDR1 is SGHRS and CDR2 is YFSETQ. The trim removed 1 base at V and 2 bases at J, leaving 9 bases unmatched.

The gene calls are TRBV28 and TRBJ2-7; no clear D gene. Trimming removed 3 bases from V and 1 base from J, with 10 bases in between. CDR3 length equals 14 residues. The V gene's germline CDR1 is MDHEN and CDR2 SYDVKM. The CDR3 sequence: CASSFTESSYEQYF. CDR3 DNA sequence: TGTGCCAGCAGTTTTACAGAGTCTTCCTACGAGCAGTACTTC.

The chain combines TRBV10-3 with TRBJ1-2; D is perhaps TRBD1 (5 bases). Deletions cut 4 bases from V and 2 bases from J, with 11 bases between. Germline loops: CDR1 ENHRY, CDR2 SYGVKD. CDR3 size: 14 residues. CDR3 in amino acids: CAISAGLSNYGYTF. The DNA for the CDR3 is TGTGCCATCAGTGCGGGACTCAGCAACTATGGCTACACCTTC.

This rearrangement joins TRBV11-3 to TRBJ2-1, with 7 bases fitting TRBD2. CDR3 length: 15 amino acids. J gave up 4 bases and V 5 bases, and 8 bases lay outside the gene matches. Germline values: CDR1 SGHNT, CDR2 YENEEA. CDR3 sequence (DNA): TGTGCCAGCAGCAACCAGCGGGGAACTTACAATGAGCAGTTCTTC. Translating it yields CASSNQRGTYNEQFF. The variable domain in full, with the rest retrieved from reference TRBV11-3 and TRBJ2-1, is EAGVVQSPRYKIIEKKQPVAFWCNPISGHNTLYWYLQNLGQGPELLIRYENEEAVDDSQLPKDRFSAERLKGVDSTLKIQPAELGDSAVYLCASSNQRGTYNEQFFGPGTRLTVL.